Listed below are T cell receptor beta chains from one sample, sequenced in a study of healthy donors' naive CD4 and CD8 T cells. Each CDR3 protein gets one entry after TCRdb re-called the reads with MiXCR. The sample has roughly 200,000 distinct CDR3 sequences; about 74% are singletons. Sequencing used naive CD4+ and CD8+ T cells sorted from blood, pooled from several donors. Receptor source: a pool of human donors in good health; the sample pools cells from several healthy donors. Both conserved end residues are part of each CDR3. The D gene is left open where the match is weak. Clone size appears in some rows only: once, few, many, or a class for an expanded clone.

V gene: TRBV20-1; J gene: TRBJ1-6; clone size: -; D gene: -; CDR3 protein: CSARETGGQPNSPLHF; CDR3 DNA: TGCAGTGCTAGAGAAACGGGCGGACAGCCTAATTCACCCCTCCACTTT
V gene: TRBV27; J gene: TRBJ2-1; clone size: few; D gene: -; CDR3 protein: CASSLRGGGTDEQFF; CDR3 DNA: TGTGCCAGCAGCCTAAGAGGGGGAGGGACTGATGAGCAGTTCTTC
V gene: TRBV19; J gene: TRBJ1-6; clone size: once; D gene: -; CDR3 protein: CASSPQGSWSPLHF; CDR3 DNA: TGTGCCAGTAGCCCACAGGGTAGTTGGTCACCCCTCCACTTT
V gene: TRBV15; J gene: TRBJ1-5; clone size: few; D gene: -; CDR3 protein: CATSRDTQPQHF; CDR3 DNA: TGTGCCACCAGCAGAGATACGCAGCCCCAGCATTTT
V gene: TRBV19; J gene: TRBJ1-1; clone size: -; D gene: -; CDR3 protein: CASSIYLNTEAFF; CDR3 DNA: TGTGCCAGTAGTATTTATTTGAACACTGAAGCTTTCTTT
V gene: TRBV19; J gene: TRBJ1-5; clone size: -; D gene: -; CDR3 protein: CASSIGRTVRSNQPQHF; CDR3 DNA: TGTGCCAGTAGTATAGGGAGGACAGTCAGGAGCAATCAGCCCCAGCATTTT
V gene: TRBV19; J gene: TRBJ2-7; clone size: -; D gene: -; CDR3 protein: CASSPTEPYEQYF; CDR3 DNA: TGTGCCAGTAGTCCAACAGAACCCTACGAGCAGTACTTC
V gene: TRBV5-6; J gene: TRBJ2-3; clone size: -; D gene: -; CDR3 protein: CASTVLGDSSTDTQYF; CDR3 DNA: TGTGCCAGCACCGTCTTGGGAGATTCTAGCACAGATACGCAGTATTTT
V gene: TRBV6-5; J gene: TRBJ2-3; clone size: -; D gene: -; CDR3 protein: CASSYHRGYGTDTQYF; CDR3 DNA: TGTGCCAGCAGTTACCACCGGGGTTACGGAACAGATACGCAGTATTTT
V gene: TRBV29-1; J gene: TRBJ2-6; clone size: -; D gene: TRBD2; CDR3 protein: CSVGGLAGTGANVLTF; CDR3 DNA: TGCAGCGTTGGGGGACTAGCGGGAACTGGGGCCAACGTCCTGACTTTC
V gene: TRBV29-1; J gene: TRBJ1-1; clone size: few; D gene: -; CDR3 protein: CSVAPGYATMNTEAFF; CDR3 DNA: TGCAGCGTTGCTCCCGGGTACGCTACCATGAACACTGAAGCTTTCTTT
V gene: TRBV5-1; J gene: TRBJ2-1; clone size: -; D gene: TRBD2; CDR3 protein: CASSLGLAGDSYNEQFF; CDR3 DNA: TGCGCCAGCAGCCTGGGACTAGCGGGAGACTCCTACAATGAGCAGTTCTTC
V gene: TRBV4-3; J gene: TRBJ2-3; clone size: -; D gene: TRBD1; CDR3 protein: CASSHLTGDRLTADTQYF; CDR3 DNA: TGCGCCAGCAGCCACCTCACGGGGGACAGGTTAACGGCAGATACGCAGTATTTT
V gene: TRBV12-3/TRBV12-4; J gene: TRBJ1-3; clone size: -; D gene: -; CDR3 protein: CASSWTGNTIYF; CDR3 DNA: TGTGCCAGCAGTTGGACTGGAAACACCATATATTTT
V gene: TRBV30; J gene: TRBJ2-7; clone size: -; D gene: -; CDR3 protein: CATMERGYEQYF; CDR3 DNA: TGTGCCACCATGGAGCGAGGGTACGAGCAGTACTTC
V gene: TRBV30; J gene: TRBJ1-2; clone size: few; D gene: -; CDR3 protein: CAWRLPPANGYTF; CDR3 DNA: TGTGCCTGGAGACTTCCTCCAGCGAATGGCTACACCTTC
V gene: TRBV5-1; J gene: TRBJ2-7; clone size: -; D gene: TRBD1; CDR3 protein: CASSFPGQGSYGQYF; CDR3 DNA: TGTGCCAGCAGCTTCCCGGGACAGGGTTCCTACGGGCAGTACTTC
V gene: TRBV29-1; J gene: TRBJ2-3; clone size: -; D gene: -; CDR3 protein: CSVEPGQRGADTQYF; CDR3 DNA: TGCAGCGTTGAACCGGGACAAAGGGGCGCAGATACGCAGTATTTT
V gene: TRBV11-2; J gene: TRBJ2-1; clone size: -; D gene: -; CDR3 protein: CASSLSASAGSSYNEQFF; CDR3 DNA: TGTGCCAGCAGCTTATCGGCTAGCGCAGGGAGCTCCTACAATGAGCAGTTCTTC
V gene: TRBV29-1; J gene: TRBJ2-2; clone size: few; D gene: TRBD2; CDR3 protein: CSVERGTNTGELFF; CDR3 DNA: TGCAGCGTGGAGCGGGGGACGAACACCGGGGAGCTGTTTTTT
V gene: TRBV6-6; J gene: TRBJ2-3; clone size: -; D gene: -; CDR3 protein: CASSYSDLPDTQYF; CDR3 DNA: TGTGCCAGCAGTTACTCGGACCTTCCAGATACGCAGTATTTT
V gene: TRBV4-3; J gene: TRBJ1-1; clone size: few; D gene: TRBD1; CDR3 protein: CASSPLPGQGYEAFF; CDR3 DNA: TGCGCCAGCAGCCCCCTACCGGGACAGGGATATGAAGCTTTCTTT
V gene: TRBV19; J gene: TRBJ1-2; clone size: -; D gene: -; CDR3 protein: CASSQVGRDGYTF; CDR3 DNA: TGTGCCAGTAGCCAGGTGGGGCGCGATGGCTACACCTTC
V gene: TRBV24-1; J gene: TRBJ2-1; clone size: -; D gene: -; CDR3 protein: CATSDFKGFNEQFF; CDR3 DNA: TGTGCCACCAGTGATTTCAAAGGGTTCAATGAGCAGTTCTTC
V gene: TRBV29-1; J gene: TRBJ1-1; clone size: few; D gene: TRBD1; CDR3 protein: CSLAGGATQNTEAFF; CDR3 DNA: TGCAGCCTGGCAGGGGGAGCCACTCAGAACACTGAAGCTTTCTTT
V gene: TRBV29-1; J gene: TRBJ1-5; clone size: few; D gene: -; CDR3 protein: CSVLQGGGQPQHF; CDR3 DNA: TGCAGCGTTCTACAGGGAGGTGGTCAGCCCCAGCATTTT
V gene: TRBV6-4; J gene: TRBJ1-1; clone size: -; D gene: -; CDR3 protein: CASSEVRGNTEAFF; CDR3 DNA: TGTGCCAGCAGTGAAGTCAGGGGGAACACTGAAGCTTTCTTT
V gene: TRBV27; J gene: TRBJ2-1; clone size: once; D gene: -; CDR3 protein: CASSLMSGSYNEQFF; CDR3 DNA: TGTGCCAGCAGTTTAATGTCGGGCTCCTACAATGAGCAGTTCTTC
V gene: TRBV12-3/TRBV12-4; J gene: TRBJ2-2; clone size: few; D gene: -; CDR3 protein: CATPGGSNTGELFF; CDR3 DNA: TGTGCCACACCTGGGGGATCAAACACCGGGGAGCTGTTTTTT
V gene: TRBV11-2; J gene: TRBJ2-3; clone size: -; D gene: TRBD2; CDR3 protein: CASLTLAGRADTQYF; CDR3 DNA: TGTGCCAGCCTTACTCTAGCGGGACGAGCAGATACGCAGTATTTT
V gene: TRBV11-2; J gene: TRBJ2-7; clone size: -; D gene: TRBD2; CDR3 protein: CASSQLLAETYEQYF; CDR3 DNA: TGTGCCAGCAGCCAACTACTAGCGGAGACCTACGAGCAGTACTTC
V gene: TRBV29-1; J gene: TRBJ2-7; clone size: -; D gene: -; CDR3 protein: CSVEELGGSYEQYF; CDR3 DNA: TGCAGCGTTGAAGAACTAGGAGGAAGCTACGAGCAGTACTTC
V gene: TRBV30; J gene: TRBJ2-1; clone size: -; D gene: -; CDR3 protein: CAWSVGDLLEQFF; CDR3 DNA: TGTGCCTGGAGTGTAGGGGATCTTTTGGAGCAGTTCTTC
V gene: TRBV6-1; J gene: TRBJ2-7; clone size: -; D gene: TRBD1; CDR3 protein: CASALDRGGPYEQYF; CDR3 DNA: TGTGCCAGTGCCCTCGACAGGGGTGGGCCCTACGAGCAGTACTTC
V gene: TRBV19; J gene: TRBJ1-5; clone size: -; D gene: TRBD1; CDR3 protein: CASTHGTGFKQPQHF; CDR3 DNA: TGTGCCAGTACCCACGGGACAGGGTTTAAGCAGCCCCAGCATTTT
V gene: TRBV28; J gene: TRBJ1-5; clone size: -; D gene: -; CDR3 protein: CASTFGRNSNQPQHF; CDR3 DNA: TGTGCCAGCACCTTCGGGAGGAATAGCAATCAGCCCCAGCATTTT
V gene: TRBV29-1; J gene: TRBJ2-1; clone size: -; D gene: TRBD2; CDR3 protein: CSVTGTSSTYNEQFF; CDR3 DNA: TGCAGCGTTACCGGGACTAGCTCTACCTACAATGAGCAGTTCTTC
V gene: TRBV6-6; J gene: TRBJ2-3; clone size: -; D gene: -; CDR3 protein: CASTPLGEGAVTQYF; CDR3 DNA: TGTGCCAGCACACCCCTGGGGGAGGGGGCCGTTACGCAGTATTTT
V gene: TRBV10-3; J gene: TRBJ2-7; clone size: -; D gene: TRBD1; CDR3 protein: CAISEADRGTYEQYF; CDR3 DNA: TGTGCCATCAGTGAGGCCGACAGGGGGACCTACGAGCAGTACTTC
V gene: TRBV4-1; J gene: TRBJ2-3; clone size: few; D gene: TRBD2; CDR3 protein: CASSQAASGATDTQYF; CDR3 DNA: TGCGCCAGCAGCCAAGCGGCTAGCGGTGCCACAGATACGCAGTATTTT
V gene: TRBV20-1; J gene: TRBJ2-3; clone size: -; D gene: TRBD1; CDR3 protein: CSATGLDRGQRDTQYF; CDR3 DNA: TGCAGTGCTACAGGTTTGGACAGGGGGCAAAGAGATACGCAGTATTTT
V gene: TRBV30; J gene: TRBJ2-1; clone size: -; D gene: TRBD2; CDR3 protein: CAWTSGINEQFF; CDR3 DNA: TGTGCCTGGACTAGCGGGATTAATGAGCAGTTCTTC
V gene: TRBV29-1; J gene: TRBJ2-7; clone size: -; D gene: -; CDR3 protein: CSAVGELYEQYF; CDR3 DNA: TGCAGCGCCGTGGGGGAGTTGTACGAGCAGTACTTC
V gene: TRBV11-2; J gene: TRBJ2-7; clone size: -; D gene: -; CDR3 protein: CASSWNGDEQYF; CDR3 DNA: TGTGCCAGCAGCTGGAACGGCGACGAGCAGTACTTC
V gene: TRBV7-8; J gene: TRBJ2-1; clone size: -; D gene: TRBD1; CDR3 protein: CASSLGQGIAHNEQFF; CDR3 DNA: TGTGCCAGCAGCTTAGGACAGGGTATAGCCCACAATGAGCAGTTCTTC
V gene: TRBV19; J gene: TRBJ2-2; clone size: few; D gene: -; CDR3 protein: CASSMVGNTGELFF; CDR3 DNA: TGTGCCAGTAGTATGGTAGGAAATACCGGGGAGCTGTTTTTT
V gene: TRBV6-5; J gene: TRBJ1-6; clone size: once; D gene: TRBD1; CDR3 protein: CASSYSGTGIGRYNSPLHF; CDR3 DNA: TGTGCCAGCAGTTACTCCGGGACAGGGATCGGTCGGTATAATTCACCCCTCCACTTT